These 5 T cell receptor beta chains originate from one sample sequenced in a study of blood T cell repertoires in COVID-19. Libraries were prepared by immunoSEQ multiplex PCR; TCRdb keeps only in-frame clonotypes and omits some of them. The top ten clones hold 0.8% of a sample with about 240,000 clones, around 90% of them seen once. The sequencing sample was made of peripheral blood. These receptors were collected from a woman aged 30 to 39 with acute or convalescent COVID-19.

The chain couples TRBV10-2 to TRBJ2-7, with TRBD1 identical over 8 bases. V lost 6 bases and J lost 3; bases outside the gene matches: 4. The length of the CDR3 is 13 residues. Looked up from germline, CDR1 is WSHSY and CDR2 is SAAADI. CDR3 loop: CASRNRGVYEQYF. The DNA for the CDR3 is TGCGCCAGCAGGAACAGGGGGGTCTACGAGCAGTACTTC.

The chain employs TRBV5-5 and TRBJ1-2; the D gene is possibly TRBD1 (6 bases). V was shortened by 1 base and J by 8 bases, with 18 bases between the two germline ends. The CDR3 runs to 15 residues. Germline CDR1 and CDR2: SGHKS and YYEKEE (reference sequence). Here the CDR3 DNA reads TGTGCCAGCAGCTTGTTCCACAGGGAAATGGTCGGCTACACCTTC. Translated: CASSLFHREMVGYTF.

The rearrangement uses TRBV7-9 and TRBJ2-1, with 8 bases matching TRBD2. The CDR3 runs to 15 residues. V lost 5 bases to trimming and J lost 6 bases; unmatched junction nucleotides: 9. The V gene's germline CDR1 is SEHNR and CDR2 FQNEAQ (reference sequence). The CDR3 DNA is TGTGCCAGCAGCCCCAGAGCGGGAGCTCTCAATGAGCAGTTCTTC. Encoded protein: CASSPRAGALNEQFF.

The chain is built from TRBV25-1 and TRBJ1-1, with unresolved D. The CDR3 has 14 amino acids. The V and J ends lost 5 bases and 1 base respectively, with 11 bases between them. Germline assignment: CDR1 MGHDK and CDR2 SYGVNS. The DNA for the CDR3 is TGTGCCAGCAGTCCGCGCAGCGGGAACACTGAAGCTTTCTTT. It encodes CASSPRSGNTEAFF. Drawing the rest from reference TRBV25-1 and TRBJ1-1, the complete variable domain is EADIYQTPRYLVIGTGKKITLECSQTMGHDKMYWYQQDPGMELHLIHYSYGVNSTEKGDLSSESTVSRIRTEHFPLTLESARPSHTSQYLCASSPRSGNTEAFFGQGTRLTVV.

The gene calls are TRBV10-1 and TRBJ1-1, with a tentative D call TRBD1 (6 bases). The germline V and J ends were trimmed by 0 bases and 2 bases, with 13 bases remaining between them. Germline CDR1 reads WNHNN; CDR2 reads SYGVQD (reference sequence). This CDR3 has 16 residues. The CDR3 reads CASSESSWGRNTEAFF. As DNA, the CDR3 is TGCGCCAGCAGTGAGTCGTCTTGGGGGCGAAACACTGAAGCTTTCTTT.